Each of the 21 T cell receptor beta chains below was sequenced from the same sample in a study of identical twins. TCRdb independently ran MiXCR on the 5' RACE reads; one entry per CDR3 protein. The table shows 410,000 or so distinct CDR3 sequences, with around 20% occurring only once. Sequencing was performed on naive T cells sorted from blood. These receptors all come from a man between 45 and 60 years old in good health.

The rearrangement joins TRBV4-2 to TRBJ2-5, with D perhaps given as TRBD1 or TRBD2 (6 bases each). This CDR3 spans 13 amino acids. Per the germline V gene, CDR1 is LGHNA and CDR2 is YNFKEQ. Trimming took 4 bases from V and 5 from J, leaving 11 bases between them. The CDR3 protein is CASSRTAGETQYF. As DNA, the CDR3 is TGTGCCAGCAGCCGGACAGCGGGTGAGACCCAGTACTTC.

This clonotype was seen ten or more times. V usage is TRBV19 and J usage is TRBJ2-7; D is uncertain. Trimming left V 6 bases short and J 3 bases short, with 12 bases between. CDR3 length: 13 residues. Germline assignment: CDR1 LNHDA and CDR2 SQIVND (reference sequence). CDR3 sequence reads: CASRDRLDYEQYF. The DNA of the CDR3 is TGTGCCAGTAGAGATAGACTCGACTACGAGCAGTACTTC.

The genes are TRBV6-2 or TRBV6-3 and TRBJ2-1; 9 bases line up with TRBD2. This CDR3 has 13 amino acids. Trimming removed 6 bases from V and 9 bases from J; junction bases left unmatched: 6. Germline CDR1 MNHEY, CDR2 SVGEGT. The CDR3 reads CASSRLAVGEQFF. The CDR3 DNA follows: TGTGCCAGCAGCAGACTAGCGGTCGGTGAGCAGTTCTTC.

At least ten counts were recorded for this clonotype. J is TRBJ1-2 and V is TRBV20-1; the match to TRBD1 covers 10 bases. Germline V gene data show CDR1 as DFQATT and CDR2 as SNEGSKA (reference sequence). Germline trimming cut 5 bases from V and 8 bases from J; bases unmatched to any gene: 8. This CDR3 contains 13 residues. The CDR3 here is CSAERQGALGYTF. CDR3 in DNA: TGCAGTGCTGAGAGACAGGGGGCCCTAGGCTACACCTTC.

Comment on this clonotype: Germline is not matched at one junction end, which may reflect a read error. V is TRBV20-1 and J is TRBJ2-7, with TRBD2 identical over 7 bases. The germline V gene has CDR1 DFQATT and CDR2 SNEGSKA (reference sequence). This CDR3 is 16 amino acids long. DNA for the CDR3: TGCAGTGCTAGTAATTCGCTGGAGGGGACTACCTACGAGCGGTACTTC. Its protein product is CSASNSLEGTTYERYF.

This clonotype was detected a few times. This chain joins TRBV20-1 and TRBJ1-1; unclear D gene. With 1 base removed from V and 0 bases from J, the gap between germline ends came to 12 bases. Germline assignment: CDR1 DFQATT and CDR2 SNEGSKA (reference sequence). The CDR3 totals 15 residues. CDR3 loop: CSARGDSLMNTEAFF. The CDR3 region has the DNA TGCAGTGCTAGAGGAGACTCTTTAATGAACACTGAAGCTTTCTTT.

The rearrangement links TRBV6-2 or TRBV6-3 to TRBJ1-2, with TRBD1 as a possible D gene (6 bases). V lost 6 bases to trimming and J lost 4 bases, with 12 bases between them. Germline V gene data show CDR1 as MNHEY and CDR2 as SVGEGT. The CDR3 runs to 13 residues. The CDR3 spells CASSSGTLYGYTF. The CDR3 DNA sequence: TGTGCCAGCAGCTCCGGGACACTCTATGGCTACACCTTC.

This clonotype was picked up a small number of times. CDR3 sequence: CASSLGGGRDLKDEAFF. In nucleotides, the CDR3 is TGTGCCAGCAGTTTAGGGGGAGGGCGGGACCTTAAGGATGAAGCTTTCTTT. The chain employs TRBV28 and TRBJ1-1, with D perhaps matching TRBD1 (5 bases). V gave up 2 bases and J gave up 7 bases, with 23 bases separating them. Germline lookup yields CDR1 MDHEN and CDR2 SYDVKM. CDR3 length: 17 amino acids. Using reference TRBV28 and TRBJ1-1 for the parts outside the CDR3, the full variable domain is DVKVTQSSRYLVKRTGEKVFLECVQDMDHENMFWYRQDPGLGLRLIYFSYDVKMKEKGDIPEGYSVSREKKERFSLILESASTNQTSMYLCASSLGGGRDLKDEAFFGQGTRLTVV.

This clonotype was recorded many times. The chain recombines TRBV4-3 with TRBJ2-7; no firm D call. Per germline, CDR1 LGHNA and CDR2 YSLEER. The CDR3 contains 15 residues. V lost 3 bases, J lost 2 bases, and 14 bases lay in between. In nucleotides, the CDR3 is TGCGCCAGCAGCCAGGCCCCGGGCCCAACCTACGAGCAGTACTTC. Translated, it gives CASSQAPGPTYEQYF.

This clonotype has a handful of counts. The CDR3: CSAGGSGRHRNYNEQFF. The CDR3 nucleotides are TGCAGTGCCGGGGGTAGCGGGAGGCATCGTAATTACAATGAGCAGTTCTTC. The genes are TRBV20-1 and TRBJ2-1; TRBD2 matches 10 bases. Germline V gene lookup returns CDR1 DFQATT and CDR2 SNEGSKA (reference sequence). This CDR3 has 17 residues. Losses at the gene ends were 6 bases for V and 4 bases for J; bases not matched to a gene: 15.

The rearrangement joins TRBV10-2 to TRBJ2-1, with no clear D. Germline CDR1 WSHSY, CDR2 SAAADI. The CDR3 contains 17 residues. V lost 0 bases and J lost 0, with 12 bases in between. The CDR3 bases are TGCGCCAGCAGTGAGTCGGGTGGGCGGAGCTCCTACAATGAGCAGTTCTTC. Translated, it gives CASSESGGRSSYNEQFF.

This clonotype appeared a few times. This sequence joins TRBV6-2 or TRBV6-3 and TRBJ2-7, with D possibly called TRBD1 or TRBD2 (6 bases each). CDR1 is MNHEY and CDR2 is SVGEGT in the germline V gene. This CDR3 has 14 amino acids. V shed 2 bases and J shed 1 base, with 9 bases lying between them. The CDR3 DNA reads TGTGCCAGCAGTTACCGGGGGCCATCCTACGAGCAGTACTTC. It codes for CASSYRGPSYEQYF.

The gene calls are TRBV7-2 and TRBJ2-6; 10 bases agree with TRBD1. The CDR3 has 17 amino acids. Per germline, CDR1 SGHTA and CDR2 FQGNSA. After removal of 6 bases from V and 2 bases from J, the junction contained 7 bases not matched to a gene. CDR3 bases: TGTGCCAGCAGGGCCGGGACAGGGGTAGCTGGGGCCAACGTCCTGACTTTC. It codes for CASRAGTGVAGANVLTF.

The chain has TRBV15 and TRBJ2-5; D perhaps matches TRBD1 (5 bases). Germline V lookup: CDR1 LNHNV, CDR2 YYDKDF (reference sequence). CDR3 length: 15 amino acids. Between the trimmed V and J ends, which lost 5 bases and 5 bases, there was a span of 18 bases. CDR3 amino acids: CATSLHHRAGETQYF. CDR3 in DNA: TGTGCCACCAGCTTACATCATAGGGCAGGGGAGACCCAGTACTTC.

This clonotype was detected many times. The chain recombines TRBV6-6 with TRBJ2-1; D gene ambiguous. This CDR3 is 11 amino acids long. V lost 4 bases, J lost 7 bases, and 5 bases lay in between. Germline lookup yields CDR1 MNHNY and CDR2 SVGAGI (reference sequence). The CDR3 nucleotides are TGTGCCAGCAGTTCTTTGAATGAGCAGTTCTTC. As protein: CASSSLNEQFF.

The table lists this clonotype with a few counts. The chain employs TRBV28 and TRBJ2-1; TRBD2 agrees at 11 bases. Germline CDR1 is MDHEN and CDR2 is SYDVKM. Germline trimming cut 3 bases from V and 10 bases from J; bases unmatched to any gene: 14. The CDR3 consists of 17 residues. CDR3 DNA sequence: TGTGCCAGCAGTTTTGGGACCACTAGCGGGAGCATGAACGAGCAGTTCTTC. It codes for CASSFGTTSGSMNEQFF.

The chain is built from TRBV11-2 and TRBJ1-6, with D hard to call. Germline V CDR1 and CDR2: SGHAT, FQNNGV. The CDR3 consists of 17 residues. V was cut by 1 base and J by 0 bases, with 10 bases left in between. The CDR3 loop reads CASSLVYGSSYNSPLHF. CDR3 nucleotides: TGTGCCAGCAGCTTAGTCTACGGGAGCTCCTATAATTCACCCCTCCACTTT.

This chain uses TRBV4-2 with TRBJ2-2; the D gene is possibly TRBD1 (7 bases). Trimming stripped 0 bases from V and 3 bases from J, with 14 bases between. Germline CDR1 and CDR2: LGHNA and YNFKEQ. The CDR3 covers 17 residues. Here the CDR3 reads CASSQDPQGGYTGELFF. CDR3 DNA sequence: TGTGCCAGCAGCCAAGATCCCCAGGGGGGTTACACCGGGGAGCTGTTTTTT.

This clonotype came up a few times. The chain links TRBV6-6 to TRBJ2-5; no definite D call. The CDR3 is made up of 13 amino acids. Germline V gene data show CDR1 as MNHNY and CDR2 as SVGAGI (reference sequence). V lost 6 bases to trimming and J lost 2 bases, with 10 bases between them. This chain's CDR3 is CASRPHGQETQYF. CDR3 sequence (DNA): TGTGCCAGCAGACCCCACGGACAAGAGACCCAGTACTTC.

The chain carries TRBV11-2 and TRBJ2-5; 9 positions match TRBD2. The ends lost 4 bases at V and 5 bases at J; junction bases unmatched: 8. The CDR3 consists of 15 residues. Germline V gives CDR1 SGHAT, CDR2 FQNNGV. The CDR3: CASSSPGTSWETQYF. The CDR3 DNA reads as TGTGCCAGCAGCTCACCTGGGACTAGCTGGGAGACCCAGTACTTC.

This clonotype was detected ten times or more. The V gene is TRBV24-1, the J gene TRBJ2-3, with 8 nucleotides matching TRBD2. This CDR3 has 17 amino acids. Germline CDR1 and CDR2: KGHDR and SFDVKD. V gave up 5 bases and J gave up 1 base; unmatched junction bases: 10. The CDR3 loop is CATSGPTSAQRTDTQYF. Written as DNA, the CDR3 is TGTGCCACCAGTGGTCCGACTAGCGCCCAACGCACAGATACGCAGTATTTT.